This is a list of T cell receptor beta chains from one sample in a study of blood T cell repertoires in COVID-19. Method: immunoSEQ multiplex PCR; TCRdb's copy keeps in-frame clones and lacks some. The table has 200,000 to 300,000 clones, 80% to 90% seen once. Sequenced sample: peripheral blood. The receptors here all came from a middle-aged man who had recovered from COVID-19. Each CDR3 is given with its conserved first and last residue. The D gene is left open where the match is weak. Size is stated for part of the rows, as once, few or many counts, or as a class when the clone is expanded.

D gene: TRBD1
J gene: TRBJ2-2
clone size: NA
V gene: TRBV6-5
CDR3 protein: CASIKTGRTGELFF
CDR3 DNA: TGTGCCAGCATTAAGACAGGGCGAACCGGGGAGCTGTTTTTT

D gene: NA
J gene: TRBJ1-2
clone size: NA
V gene: TRBV18
CDR3 protein: CASSLNRASYGYTF
CDR3 DNA: TGTGCCAGCTCACTTAACAGGGCGAGCTATGGCTACACCTTC

D gene: NA
J gene: TRBJ1-4
clone size: NA
V gene: TRBV4-3
CDR3 protein: CASSQASQAKLFF
CDR3 DNA: TGCGCCAGCAGCCAAGCGTCACAGGCCAAACTGTTTTTT

D gene: NA
J gene: TRBJ1-2
clone size: NA
V gene: TRBV7-8
CDR3 protein: CASSLGRDYGYTF
CDR3 DNA: TGTGCCAGCAGCTTAGGGCGGGACTATGGCTACACCTTC

D gene: TRBD2
J gene: TRBJ2-1
clone size: NA
V gene: TRBV7-2
CDR3 protein: CASSPDLAGSSYNEQFF
CDR3 DNA: TGTGCCAGCAGCCCCGACTTAGCGGGGAGCTCCTACAATGAGCAGTTCTTC

D gene: TRBD2
J gene: TRBJ2-2
clone size: NA
V gene: TRBV6-5
CDR3 protein: CASSYQGLAEAGELFF
CDR3 DNA: TGTGCCAGCAGTTACCAGGGACTAGCGGAGGCCGGGGAGCTGTTTTTT

D gene: NA
J gene: TRBJ1-2
clone size: once
V gene: TRBV13
CDR3 protein: CASSLGQEGGYTF
CDR3 DNA: TGTGCCAGCAGCTTAGGACAGGAAGGCGGCTACACCTTC

D gene: TRBD1
J gene: TRBJ1-1
clone size: NA
V gene: TRBV12-3/TRBV12-4
CDR3 protein: CASVQGQEAFF
CDR3 DNA: TGTGCCAGCGTACAGGGGCAAGAAGCTTTCTTT

D gene: NA
J gene: TRBJ1-1
clone size: NA
V gene: TRBV6-5
CDR3 protein: CASKGREAQHTEAFF
CDR3 DNA: TGTGCCAGCAAAGGGAGGGAGGCCCAACACACTGAAGCTTTCTTT

D gene: NA
J gene: TRBJ1-3
clone size: NA
V gene: TRBV4-1
CDR3 protein: CASSQDPPLSGNTIYF
CDR3 DNA: TGCGCCAGCAGCCAAGATCCCCCCCTCTCTGGAAACACCATATATTTT

D gene: NA
J gene: TRBJ2-1
clone size: NA
V gene: TRBV5-4
CDR3 protein: CARWDFLTSYNEQFF
CDR3 DNA: TGTGCCAGATGGGACTTCTTAACATCCTACAATGAGCAGTTCTTC

D gene: TRBD2
J gene: TRBJ2-3
clone size: few
V gene: TRBV7-9
CDR3 protein: CASSFSGRNTDTQYF
CDR3 DNA: TGTGCCAGCAGCTTTAGCGGGAGGAACACAGATACGCAGTATTTT

D gene: TRBD2
J gene: TRBJ2-1
clone size: once
V gene: TRBV4-2
CDR3 protein: CASSQDRAQGRGDNEQFF
CDR3 DNA: TGTGCCAGCAGCCAAGATAGGGCCCAAGGGCGGGGGGACAATGAGCAGTTCTTC

D gene: TRBD1
J gene: TRBJ1-3
clone size: NA
V gene: TRBV5-4
CDR3 protein: CASSRGQAGNTIYF
CDR3 DNA: TGTGCCAGCAGCCGGGGACAGGCTGGAAACACCATATATTTT

D gene: NA
J gene: TRBJ2-2
clone size: NA
V gene: TRBV18
CDR3 protein: CASSIPWGQLFF
CDR3 DNA: TGTGCCAGCTCAATCCCATGGGGGCAGCTGTTTTTT

D gene: NA
J gene: TRBJ1-2
clone size: NA
V gene: TRBV11-2
CDR3 protein: CASSQGDGFSYGYTF
CDR3 DNA: TGTGCCAGCAGCCAAGGGGATGGCTTTTCCTATGGCTACACCTTC

D gene: NA
J gene: TRBJ1-2
clone size: few
V gene: TRBV5-5
CDR3 protein: CASSLSGAGGYGYTF
CDR3 DNA: TGTGCCAGCAGCTTGAGTGGGGCCGGCGGCTATGGCTACACCTTC

D gene: NA
J gene: TRBJ2-4
clone size: NA
V gene: TRBV5-5
CDR3 protein: CASTGTPLAKNIQYF
CDR3 DNA: TGTGCCAGCACCGGGACACCTCTAGCCAAAAACATTCAGTACTTC

D gene: NA
J gene: TRBJ2-3
clone size: NA
V gene: TRBV3-1/TRBV3-2
CDR3 protein: CASSNLRDKLYF
CDR3 DNA: TGTGCCAGCAGCAACCTCAGGGACAAGCTCTATTTT

D gene: NA
J gene: TRBJ2-7
clone size: few
V gene: TRBV29-1
CDR3 protein: CSVVTQGEQYF
CDR3 DNA: TGCAGCGTTGTAACTCAGGGGGAGCAGTACTTC

D gene: NA
J gene: TRBJ2-7
clone size: once
V gene: TRBV10-1
CDR3 protein: CAGHWGGRYEQYF
CDR3 DNA: TGCGCCGGCCATTGGGGAGGTAGGTACGAGCAGTACTTC

D gene: TRBD2
J gene: TRBJ2-1
clone size: NA
V gene: TRBV6-5
CDR3 protein: CASRYRGGGSYNEQFF
CDR3 DNA: TGTGCCAGCAGATACCGCGGGGGTGGGTCGTACAATGAGCAGTTCTTC

D gene: TRBD1
J gene: TRBJ1-1
clone size: few
V gene: TRBV7-9
CDR3 protein: CASSGWDRATEAFF
CDR3 DNA: TGTGCCAGCAGCGGCTGGGACAGGGCCACTGAAGCTTTCTTT

D gene: NA
J gene: TRBJ1-1
clone size: NA
V gene: TRBV28
CDR3 protein: CASSPPGNTEAFF
CDR3 DNA: TGTGCCAGCAGCCCCCCAGGGAACACTGAAGCTTTCTTT

D gene: NA
J gene: TRBJ2-7
clone size: few
V gene: TRBV5-6
CDR3 protein: CASSSTAGVIPYEQYF
CDR3 DNA: TGTGCCAGCAGCTCGACCGCAGGGGTTATCCCCTACGAGCAGTACTTC

D gene: TRBD1
J gene: TRBJ1-4
clone size: NA
V gene: TRBV7-9
CDR3 protein: CASSYTGAGEKLFF
CDR3 DNA: TGTGCCAGCAGCTACACAGGGGCTGGTGAAAAACTGTTTTTT

D gene: TRBD2
J gene: TRBJ2-3
clone size: NA
V gene: TRBV3-1/TRBV3-2
CDR3 protein: CASTLIAGSSDTQYF
CDR3 DNA: TGTGCCAGCACCCTCATAGCGGGGTCTTCAGATACGCAGTATTTT

D gene: TRBD1
J gene: TRBJ1-2
clone size: NA
V gene: TRBV4-3
CDR3 protein: CASSQEGGQSYGYTF
CDR3 DNA: TGCGCCAGCAGCCAAGAAGGGGGACAGTCCTATGGCTACACCTTC

D gene: NA
J gene: TRBJ1-2
clone size: NA
V gene: TRBV27
CDR3 protein: CASSVTPGQNNYGYTF
CDR3 DNA: TGTGCCAGCAGCGTCACCCCGGGACAAAATAACTATGGCTACACCTTC

D gene: TRBD1
J gene: TRBJ1-2
clone size: NA
V gene: TRBV6-1
CDR3 protein: CASSVEGGLLIYGYTF
CDR3 DNA: TGTGCCAGCAGTGTAGAAGGGGGCCTTCTAATCTATGGCTACACCTTC

D gene: NA
J gene: TRBJ2-1
clone size: NA
V gene: TRBV7-7
CDR3 protein: CASSSLPSSYNEQFF
CDR3 DNA: TGTGCTAGCAGCTCCCTTCCTAGCTCCTACAATGAGCAGTTCTTC

D gene: NA
J gene: TRBJ1-3
clone size: NA
V gene: TRBV5-1
CDR3 protein: CASSLGLLGGNTIYF
CDR3 DNA: TGCGCCAGCAGCTTGGGACTCCTGGGTGGAAACACCATATATTTT